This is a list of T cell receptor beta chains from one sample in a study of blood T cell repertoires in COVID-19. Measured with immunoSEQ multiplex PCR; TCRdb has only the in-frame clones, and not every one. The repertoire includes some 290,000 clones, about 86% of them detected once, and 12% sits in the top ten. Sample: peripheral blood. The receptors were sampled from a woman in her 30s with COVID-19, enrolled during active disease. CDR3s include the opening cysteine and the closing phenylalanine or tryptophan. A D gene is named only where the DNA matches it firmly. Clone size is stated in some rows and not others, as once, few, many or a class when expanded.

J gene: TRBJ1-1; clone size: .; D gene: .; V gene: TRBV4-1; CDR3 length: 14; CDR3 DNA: TGCGCCAGCCAACGGACAGACTTGAACACTGAAGCTTTCTTT; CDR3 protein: CASQRTDLNTEAFF
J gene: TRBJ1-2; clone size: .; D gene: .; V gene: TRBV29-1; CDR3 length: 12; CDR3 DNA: TGCAGCGTTGTCGGGGAGTACTATGGCTACACCTTC; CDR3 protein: CSVVGEYYGYTF
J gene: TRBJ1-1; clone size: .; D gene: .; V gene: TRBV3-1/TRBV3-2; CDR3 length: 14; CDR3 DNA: TGTGCCAGCAGCCAAGAAGGGACTAACACTGAAGCTTTCTTT; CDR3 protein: CASSQEGTNTEAFF
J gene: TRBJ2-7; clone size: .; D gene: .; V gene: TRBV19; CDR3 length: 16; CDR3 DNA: TGTGCCAGTAGTATAGAATTGGGCAGACCATCCTACGAGCAGTACTTC; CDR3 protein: CASSIELGRPSYEQYF
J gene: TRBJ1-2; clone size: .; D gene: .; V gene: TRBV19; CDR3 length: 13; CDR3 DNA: TGTGCCAGTAGTCTCCTGAGGAGCTATGGCTACACCTTC; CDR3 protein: CASSLLRSYGYTF
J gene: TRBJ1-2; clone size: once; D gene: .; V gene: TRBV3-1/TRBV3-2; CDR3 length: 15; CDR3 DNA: TGTGCCAGCAGCCCCGGAAGGGGGGGGCTATATGGCTACACCTTC; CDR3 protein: CASSPGRGGLYGYTF
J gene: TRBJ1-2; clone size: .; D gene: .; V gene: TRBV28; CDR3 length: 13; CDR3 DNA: TGTGCCAGCGGCCCTCAGGCAGGTCTGGTGTTCGCCTTC; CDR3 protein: CASGPQAGLVFAF
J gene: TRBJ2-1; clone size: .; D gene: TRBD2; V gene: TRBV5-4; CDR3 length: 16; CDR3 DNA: TGTGCCAGCAGCTTGGGAGGGACTAGCGGGGGGAATGAGCAGTTCTTC; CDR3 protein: CASSLGGTSGGNEQFF
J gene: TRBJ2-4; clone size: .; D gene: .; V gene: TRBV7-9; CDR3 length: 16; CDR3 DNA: TGTGCCAGCAGCTTAGTGGGCAGCCTAGCCAAAAACATTCAGTACTTC; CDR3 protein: CASSLVGSLAKNIQYF
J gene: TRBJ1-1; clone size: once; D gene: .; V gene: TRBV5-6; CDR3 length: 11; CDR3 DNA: TGTGCCAGCAGCTTGGGGAGGTCCGCTTTCTTT; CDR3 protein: CASSLGRSAFF
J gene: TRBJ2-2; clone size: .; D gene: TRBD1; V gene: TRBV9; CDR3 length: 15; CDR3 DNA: TGTGCCAGCAGCGTAGAACAGGGGAGAAGCGGGGAGCTGTTTTTT; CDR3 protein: CASSVEQGRSGELFF
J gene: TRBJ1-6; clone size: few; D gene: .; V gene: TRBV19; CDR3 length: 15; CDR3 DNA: TGTGCCAGTAGTATAGTCGGGGGAGGAAAATCACCCCTCCACTTT; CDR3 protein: CASSIVGGGKSPLHF
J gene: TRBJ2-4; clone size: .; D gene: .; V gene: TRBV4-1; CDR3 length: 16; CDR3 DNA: TGCGCCAGCAGCCCTCGTGTCGGCAGGGTCGGAGACATTCAGTACTTC; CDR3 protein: CASSPRVGRVGDIQYF
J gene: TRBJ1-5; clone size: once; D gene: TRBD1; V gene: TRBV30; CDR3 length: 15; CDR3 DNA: TGTGCCTGGAGCCGGGACAGACTGAGCAATCAGCCCCAGCATTTT; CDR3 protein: CAWSRDRLSNQPQHF
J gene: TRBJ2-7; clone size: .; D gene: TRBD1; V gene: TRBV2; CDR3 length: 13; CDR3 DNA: TGTGCCAGCAGTGGACAGGGGGTGTACGAGCAGTACTTC; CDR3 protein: CASSGQGVYEQYF
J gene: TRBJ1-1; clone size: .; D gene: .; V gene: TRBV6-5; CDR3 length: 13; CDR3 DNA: TGTGCCACCGTACCGGGACATTACACTGAAGCTTTCTTT; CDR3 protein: CATVPGHYTEAFF
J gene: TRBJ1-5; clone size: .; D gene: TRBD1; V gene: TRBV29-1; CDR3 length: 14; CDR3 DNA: TGCAGCGCATCACCAGGGGGGTACGGTCAGCCCCAGCATTTT; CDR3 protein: CSASPGGYGQPQHF
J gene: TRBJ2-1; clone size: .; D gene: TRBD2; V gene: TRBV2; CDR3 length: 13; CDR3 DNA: TGTGCCGTTAGCGGGGGGGCTGGGAATGAGCAGTTCTTC; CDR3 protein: CAVSGGAGNEQFF
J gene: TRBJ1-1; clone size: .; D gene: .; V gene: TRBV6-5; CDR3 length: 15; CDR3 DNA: TGTGCCAGCATCTCGAACAGGATAGCGAACACTGAAGCTTTCTTT; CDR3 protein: CASISNRIANTEAFF
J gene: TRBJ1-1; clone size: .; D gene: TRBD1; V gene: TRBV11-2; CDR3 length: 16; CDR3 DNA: TGTGCCAGCAGCTTAGTGGGACGGGGACAGGAGACTGAAGCTTTCTTT; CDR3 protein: CASSLVGRGQETEAFF
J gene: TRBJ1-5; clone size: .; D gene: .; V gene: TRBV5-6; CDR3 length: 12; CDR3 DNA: TGTGCCAGCAGCTCCCTCAATCAGCCCCAGCATTTT; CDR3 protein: CASSSLNQPQHF
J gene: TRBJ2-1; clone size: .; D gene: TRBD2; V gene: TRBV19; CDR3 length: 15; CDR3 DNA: TGTGCCAGTATGCGCGGGGGAAGCTCCTTCAATGAGCAGTTCTTC; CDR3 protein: CASMRGGSSFNEQFF
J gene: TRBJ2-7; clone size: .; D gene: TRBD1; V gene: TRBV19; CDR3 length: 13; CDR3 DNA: TGTGCCAGTAGTTACGGGACAGGGGTCGAGCAGTACTTC; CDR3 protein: CASSYGTGVEQYF
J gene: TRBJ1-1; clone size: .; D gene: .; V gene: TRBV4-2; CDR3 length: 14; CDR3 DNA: TGTGCCAGCAGCCAAGATGTTAAGAACACTGAAGCTTTCTTT; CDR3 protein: CASSQDVKNTEAFF
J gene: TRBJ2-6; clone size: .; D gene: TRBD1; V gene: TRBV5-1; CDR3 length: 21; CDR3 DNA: TGCGCCAGCAGCCCAGTCCCGGGACAGGGGACCTCTAGCTCTGGGGCCAACGTCCTGACTTTC; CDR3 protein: CASSPVPGQGTSSSGANVLTF
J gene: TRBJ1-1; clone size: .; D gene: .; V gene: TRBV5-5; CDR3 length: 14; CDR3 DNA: TGTGCCAGCAGCTTGGTCGCGGGGCTCGCTGAAGCTTTCTTT; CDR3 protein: CASSLVAGLAEAFF
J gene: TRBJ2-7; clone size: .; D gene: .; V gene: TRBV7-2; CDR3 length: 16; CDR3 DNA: TGTGCCAGCAGCTTAGTCTCACAGGGAGGGTCCTACGAGCAGTACTTC; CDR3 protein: CASSLVSQGGSYEQYF
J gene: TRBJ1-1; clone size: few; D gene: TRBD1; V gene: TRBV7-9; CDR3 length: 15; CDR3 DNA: TGTGCCAGCAGCCTCCGGGACAGTGAGAACACTGAAGCTTTCTTT; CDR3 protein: CASSLRDSENTEAFF
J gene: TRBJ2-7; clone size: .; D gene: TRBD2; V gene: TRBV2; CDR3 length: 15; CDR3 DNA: TGTGCCAGCACGGGAGGGGGGAAGCCTCCCTACGAGCAGTACTTC; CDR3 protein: CASTGGGKPPYEQYF
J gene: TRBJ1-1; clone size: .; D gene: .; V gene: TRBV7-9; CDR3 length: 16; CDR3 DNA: TGTGCCAGCAGCTTTCCCGGTTCGCCCTCGAACACTGAAGCTTTCTTT; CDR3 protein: CASSFPGSPSNTEAFF
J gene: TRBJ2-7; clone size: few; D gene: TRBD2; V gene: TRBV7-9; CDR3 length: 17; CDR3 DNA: TGTGCCAGCAGCCCCGGGACATTTAGCGGGGGCTCCTACGAGCAGTACTTC; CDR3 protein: CASSPGTFSGGSYEQYF
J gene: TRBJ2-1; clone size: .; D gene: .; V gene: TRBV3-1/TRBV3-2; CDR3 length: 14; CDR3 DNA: TGTGCCAGCAGCCAATCTGCCAGGGGATATGAGCAGTTCTTC; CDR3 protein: CASSQSARGYEQFF
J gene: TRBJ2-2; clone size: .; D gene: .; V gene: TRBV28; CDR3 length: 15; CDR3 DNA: TGTGCCAGCAGGGCCGGAGGAGCCGACACCGGGGAGCTGTTTTTT; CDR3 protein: CASRAGGADTGELFF
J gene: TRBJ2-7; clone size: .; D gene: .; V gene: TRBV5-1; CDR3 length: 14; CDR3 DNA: TGCGCCAGCAGCTTGAGGACTCTTTCCTACGAGCAGTACTTC; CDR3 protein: CASSLRTLSYEQYF
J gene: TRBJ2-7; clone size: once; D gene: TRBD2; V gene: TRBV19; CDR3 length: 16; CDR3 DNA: TGTGCCAGTAGCTACAGCGGGGGGGCCTTCTCGCGGGAGCAGTACTTC; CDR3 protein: CASSYSGGAFSREQYF
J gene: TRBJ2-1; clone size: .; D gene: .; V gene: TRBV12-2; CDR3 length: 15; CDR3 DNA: TGTGCAAGTCGCCCCGGGACTAGCGGGGGTAATGAGCAGTTCTTC; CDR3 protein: CASRPGTSGGNEQFF
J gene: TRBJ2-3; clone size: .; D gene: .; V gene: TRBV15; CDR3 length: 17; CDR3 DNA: TGTGCCACCAGCAGAGGACCCAGGGCGGAGGGGACAGATACGCAGTATTTT; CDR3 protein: CATSRGPRAEGTDTQYF
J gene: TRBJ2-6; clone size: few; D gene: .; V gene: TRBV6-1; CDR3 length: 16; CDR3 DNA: TGTGCCAGCAGTGAAAAGGGAGGCTCTGGGGCCAACGTCCTGACTTTC; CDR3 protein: CASSEKGGSGANVLTF
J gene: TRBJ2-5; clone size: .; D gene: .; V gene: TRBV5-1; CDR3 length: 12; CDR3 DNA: TGCGCCAGCAGCTCCGGTCAAGAGACCCAGTACTTC; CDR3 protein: CASSSGQETQYF
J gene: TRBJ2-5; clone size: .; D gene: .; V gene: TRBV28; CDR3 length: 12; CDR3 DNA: TGTGCCAGCAGTCTCGGGAAAGAGACCCAGTACTTC; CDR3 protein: CASSLGKETQYF
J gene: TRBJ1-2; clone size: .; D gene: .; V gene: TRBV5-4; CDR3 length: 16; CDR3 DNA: TGTGCCAGCAGCCCACTTCTCAGTGGGCTTGACTATGGCTACACCTTC; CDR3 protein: CASSPLLSGLDYGYTF
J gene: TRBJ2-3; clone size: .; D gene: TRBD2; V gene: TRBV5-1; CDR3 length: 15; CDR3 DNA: TGCGCCAGCAGCTATCTAGCGGGGGCGGACGATACGCAGTATTTT; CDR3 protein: CASSYLAGADDTQYF
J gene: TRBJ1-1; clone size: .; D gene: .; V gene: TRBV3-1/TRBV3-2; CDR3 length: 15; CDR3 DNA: TGTGCCAGCAGCCATAAGTGGACTGTGAACACTGAAGCTTTCTTT; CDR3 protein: CASSHKWTVNTEAFF
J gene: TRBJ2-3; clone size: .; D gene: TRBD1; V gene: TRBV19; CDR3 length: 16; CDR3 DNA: TGTGCCAGTAGCAAACGGACAGGGGGAGCCACAGATACGCAGTATTTT; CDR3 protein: CASSKRTGGATDTQYF
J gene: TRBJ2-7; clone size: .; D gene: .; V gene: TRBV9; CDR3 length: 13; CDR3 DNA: TGTGCCAGCAGCGTAGTTTCGGGTATCGAGCAGTACTTC; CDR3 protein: CASSVVSGIEQYF
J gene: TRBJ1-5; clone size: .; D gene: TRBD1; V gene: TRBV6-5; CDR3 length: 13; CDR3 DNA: TGTGCCAGCAGAAGACAGGGTAATCAGCCCCAGCATTTT; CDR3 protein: CASRRQGNQPQHF
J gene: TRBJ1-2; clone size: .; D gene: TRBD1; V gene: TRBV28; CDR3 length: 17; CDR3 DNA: TGTGCCAGCAGTTTGCCCCTGACAGGGGCAACTAACTATGGCTACACCTTC; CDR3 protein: CASSLPLTGATNYGYTF
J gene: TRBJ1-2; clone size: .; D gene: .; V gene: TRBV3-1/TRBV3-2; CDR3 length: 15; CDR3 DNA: TGTGCCAGCAGCTTGGACAGAAGATCTAACTATGGCTACACCTTC; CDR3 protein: CASSLDRRSNYGYTF
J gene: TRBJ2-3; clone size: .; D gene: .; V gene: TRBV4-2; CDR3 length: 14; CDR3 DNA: TGTGCCAGCAGCCTCCAGGGGTCGACAGATACGCAGTATTTT; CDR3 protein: CASSLQGSTDTQYF
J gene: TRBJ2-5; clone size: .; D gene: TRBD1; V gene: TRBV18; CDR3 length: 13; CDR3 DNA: TGTGCCAGCCAGGGGACAGGTCAAGAGACCCAGTACTTC; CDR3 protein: CASQGTGQETQYF
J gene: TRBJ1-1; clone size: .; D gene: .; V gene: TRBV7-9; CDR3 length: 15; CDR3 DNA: TGTGCCAGCAGCTACCTAGGACAGCTGAACACTGAAGCTTTCTTT; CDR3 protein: CASSYLGQLNTEAFF
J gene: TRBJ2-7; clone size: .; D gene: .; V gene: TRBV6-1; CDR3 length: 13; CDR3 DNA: TGTGCCAGCAGTGAACTAATCTCCTACGAGCAGTACTTC; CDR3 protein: CASSELISYEQYF
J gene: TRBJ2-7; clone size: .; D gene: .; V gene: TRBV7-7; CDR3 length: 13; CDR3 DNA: TGTGCCAGCAGCTCAGGGGCCTCGGGCGAGCAGTACTTC; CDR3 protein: CASSSGASGEQYF
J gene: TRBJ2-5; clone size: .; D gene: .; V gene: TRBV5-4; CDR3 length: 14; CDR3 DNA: TGTGCCAGCAGCTTAAGGGGTTTCAAAGAGACCCAGTACTTC; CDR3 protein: CASSLRGFKETQYF
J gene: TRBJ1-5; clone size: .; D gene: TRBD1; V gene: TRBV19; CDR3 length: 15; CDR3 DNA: TGTGCCAGTAGTCACCCAGGGGGTAGCAATCAGCCCCAGCATTTT; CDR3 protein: CASSHPGGSNQPQHF
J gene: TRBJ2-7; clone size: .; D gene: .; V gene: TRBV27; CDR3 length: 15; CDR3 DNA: TGTGCCAGCAGACGTCAGGGGACCAGCTCCTACGAGCAGTACTTC; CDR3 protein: CASRRQGTSSYEQYF
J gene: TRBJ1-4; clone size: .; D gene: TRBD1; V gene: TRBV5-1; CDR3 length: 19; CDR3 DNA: TGCGCCAGCAGCCCCAACGGACAGGGAGGCATAAAACAAAATGAAAAACTGTTTTTT; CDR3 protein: CASSPNGQGGIKQNEKLFF
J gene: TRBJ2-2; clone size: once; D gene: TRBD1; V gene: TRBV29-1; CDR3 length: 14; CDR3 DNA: TGCAGCGTTGGTAACAGGGGGCTCATCGGGGAGCTGTTTTTT; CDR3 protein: CSVGNRGLIGELFF
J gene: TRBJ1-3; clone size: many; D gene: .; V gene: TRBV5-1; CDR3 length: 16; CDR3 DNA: TGCGCCAGCAGCTTGATGTCCAGTCCGACTGGAAACACCATATATTTT; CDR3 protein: CASSLMSSPTGNTIYF